This T cell receptor beta chain is from a study of Ad26.COV2.S vaccination and SARS-CoV-2 variants. Looking at the study overall: Administration of Ad26.COV2.S was intramuscular, either once or twice 56 days apart. Study-level points and caveats: Ad26.COV2.S recipients had broader spike-specific TCRs (P = 0.0014). Spike-specific CD8+ and CD4+ T cell responses reportedly showed substantial breadth after vaccination.

Comments on this clone: As yet, its antigen is unknown.

The treatment: some 20 received Ad26.COV2.S at low or high dose, single or two shots; several received placebo; per-sample allocation not given. Following the first vaccine or placebo injection, samples were taken on day 63. This adult donor, from Boston, was 18-55 years old. Germline V lookup: CDR1 SGHNT, CDR2 YYREEE (reference sequence). The CDR3 runs 13 residues. With 4 bases removed from V and 8 bases from J, the gap between germline ends came to 15 bases. Some clones are missing from TCRdb's copy, which holds only in-frame ones; the method was immunoSEQ multiplex PCR. The table lists more than 400,000 clones, 90% of them singletons, with less than 5.5% in the top ten.

The chain carries TRBV5-4 and TRBJ1-2, with D unresolved. The specimen comprised peripheral blood, sampled in a trial of Ad26.COV2.S vaccine versus placebo. The sequence was obtained from a person aged 18-65 years who received the Ad26.COV2.S COVID-19 vaccine or a placebo. DNA for the CDR3: TGTGCCAGCAGCGCGGGAGTGGAGATGGGCTACACCTTC. It is translated as CASSAGVEMGYTF. The variable domain in full, completed from reference TRBV5-4 and TRBJ1-2, reads ETGVTQSPTHLIKTRGQQVTLRCSSQSGHNTVSWYQQALGQGPQFIFQYYREEENGRGNFPPRFSGLQFPNYSSELNVNALELDDSALYLCASSAGVEMGYTFGSGTRLTVV.